The 27 T cell receptor beta chains below all came from one sample that was sequenced in a study. TCRdb independently ran MiXCR on the 5' RACE reads; one entry per CDR3 protein. This table has some 5,800 distinct CDR3 sequences, approximately 34% appearing once. Sequencing was carried out using naive CD4+ T cells sorted from a lymph node. The subset: naive CD4+ T cells, CD4+CD45RA+CD25-. The receptor source for this set is a female donor with breast cancer.

Within the sample, this clonotype is medium-sized. V is TRBV15 and J is TRBJ2-3; D is undetermined. Trimming left V 0 bases short and J 2 bases short, with 15 bases between. Germline V gives CDR1 LNHNV, CDR2 YYDKDF (reference sequence). CDR3 length: 17 residues. The CDR3 nucleotides are TGTGCCACCAGCAGAGACCTCACTGGGGAAAACACAGATACGCAGTATTTT. Its protein is CATSRDLTGENTDTQYF. The entire variable domain, with the rest obtained from reference TRBV15 and TRBJ2-3, is as follows: DAMVIQNPRYQVTQFGKPVTLSCSQTLNHNVMYWYQQKSSQAPKLLFHYYDKDFNNEADTPDNFQSRRPNTSFCFLDIRSPGLGDTAMYLCATSRDLTGENTDTQYFGPGTRLTVL.

Judged by abundance, this clonotype is medium-sized. The chain joins TRBV18 to TRBJ1-1; D remains unclear. Germline CDR1 KGHSH, CDR2 LQKENI. V was cut by 5 bases and J by 2 bases, with 6 bases left in between. The CDR3 has 12 amino acids. The CDR3 bases are TGTGCCAGCTCAGGTTACAACACTGAAGCTTTCTTT. Translating it yields CASSGYNTEAFF.

In its sample, this clonotype ranks as medium-sized. The chain couples TRBV9 to TRBJ1-2; weak D call: TRBD1 (5 bases). Trimming took 4 bases from V and 0 from J, leaving 10 bases between them. CDR1 is SGDLS and CDR2 is YYNGEE in the germline V gene. The CDR3 runs 14 residues. The CDR3 nucleotides read TGTGCCAGCAGCCCCAGGGACTCTAACTATGGCTACACCTTC. Translated, it gives CASSPRDSNYGYTF.

CDR3 nucleotides: TGCAGTGCTAGAGTCCAGGGGCCAGATACGCAGTATTTT. Residues: CSARVQGPDTQYF. The rearrangement links TRBV20-1 to TRBJ2-3, with D perhaps TRBD1 (6 bases). The CDR3 loop spans 13 amino acids. Germline loops: CDR1 DFQATT, CDR2 SNEGSKA (reference sequence). The germline V and J ends were trimmed by 1 base and 4 bases, with 9 bases remaining between them.

This clonotype has only a few counts. The gene calls are TRBV21-1 and TRBJ1-3. TRBV21-1 is a pseudogene. The CDR3 has 15 residues. CDR3 sequence: CASSLGGPSGNTIYF. The CDR3 bases are TGTGCCAGCAGTCTCGGGGGGCCCTCTGGAAACACCATATATTTT.

The J gene is TRBJ2-7, the V gene TRBV27, with D possibly TRBD1 on 6 matching bases. TRBJ2-4 matches the DNA end more closely, so the J call is doubtful. From germline, CDR1 is MNHEY and CDR2 SMNVEV (reference sequence). The CDR3 covers 14 residues. The DNA for the CDR3 is TGTGCCAGCGGTTCCCTGACAGGAAAAAACATTCAGTACTTC. It specifies CASGSLTGKNIQYF.

By proportion, this clonotype is medium-sized. The V and J genes are TRBV7-9 and TRBJ1-2; weak D call: TRBD1 (5 bases). The CDR3 is 15 amino acids. Germline V gene data show CDR1 as SEHNR and CDR2 as FQNEAQ (reference sequence). Trimming cost V 0 bases and J 5 bases, with 13 bases left between them. The CDR3 DNA follows: TGTGCCAGCAGCTTAGCCCAGGGAGACCTATATGGCTACACCTTC. It translates to CASSLAQGDLYGYTF.

This clonotype counts as medium-sized. V gene TRBV6-5 combines with J gene TRBJ2-1, with 7 bases aligning to TRBD2. The V gene end was trimmed by 7 bases and the J gene end by 3 bases; junction bases not matched to a gene: 9. CDR3 length equals 15 residues. Germline V CDR1 and CDR2: MNHEY, SVGAGI. In nucleotides, the CDR3 is TGTGCCAGCAAGATCCGGGACTATGGCTACAATGAGCAGTTCTTC. This gives the protein CASKIRDYGYNEQFF.

Turning to this clonotype: A much larger clonotype is one base distant, so this may be a read error. The V gene is TRBV29-1, the J gene TRBJ2-3; TRBD2 matches at 8 bases. Looked up from germline, CDR1 is SQVTM and CDR2 is ANQGSEA. The CDR3 sequence is 15 residues long. V was pared by 7 bases and J by 7 bases, with 16 bases of the junction left unmatched. CDR3 loop: CSAYLFSGVGNTQYF. The CDR3 region has the DNA TGCAGCGCATACCTTTTTAGCGGGGTGGGAAATACGCAGTATTTT.

The V call is TRBV11-2, the J call TRBJ2-7; unclear D gene. The CDR3 length is 14 residues. The V gene's germline CDR1 is SGHAT and CDR2 FQNNGV. V was cut by 3 bases and J by 3 bases, with 12 bases left in between. In DNA, the CDR3 is TGTGCCAGCAGCTTGGAGAGCAGGATCTACGAGCAGTACTTC. Translation gives CASSLESRIYEQYF.

The V call is TRBV6-4, the J call TRBJ2-3; 8 bases match TRBD1. The CDR3 totals 14 residues. The germline V gene has CDR1 MRHNA and CDR2 SNTAGT. V shed 0 bases and J 4 bases; nucleotides not matched to a gene: 0. The CDR3 nucleotides are TGTGCCAGCAGTGACTCACAGGGGGCAGATACGCAGTATTTT. Its translation: CASSDSQGADTQYF.

J is TRBJ2-7 and V is TRBV7-8; D uncertain. The germline CDR1 and CDR2 sequences are SGHVS and FQNEAQ. Deletions cut 2 bases from V and 3 bases from J, with 11 bases between. The length of the CDR3 is 14 residues. The CDR3 nucleotides are TGTGCCAGCAGCTTACCGGGCCGCAACTACGAGCAGTACTTC. Protein: CASSLPGRNYEQYF.

On this clonotype: This could be a read error, since a much larger clone is one nucleotide away. The rearrangement links TRBV11-2 to TRBJ2-5; the D is unclear. The CDR3 runs 11 residues. With 5 bases removed from V and 0 bases from J, the gap between germline ends came to 1 base. The germline V gene has CDR1 SGHAT and CDR2 FQNNGV. DNA for the CDR3: TGTGCCAGCAGCGACCAAGAGACCCAGTACTTC. It specifies CASSDQETQYF. Looking up the rest from reference TRBV11-2 and TRBJ2-5 gives the full variable domain: EAGVAQSPRYKIIEKRQSVAFWCNPISGHATLYWYQQILGQGPKLLIQFQNNGVVDDSQLPKDRFSAERLKGVDSTLKIQPAKLEDSAVYLCASSDQETQYFGPGTRLLVL.

The chain links TRBV28 to TRBJ2-1; no clear D gene. The CDR3 extends over 12 amino acids. CDR1 is MDHEN, CDR2 SYDVKM, per germline. V lost 4 bases and J lost 15, with 16 bases in between. CDR3 amino acids: CASSSVLLIRFF. CDR3 DNA: TGTGCCAGCAGTTCGGTTCTCCTCATTCGGTTCTTC.

About this clonotype itself: A clone one base away is much larger, so this may be a read error. V is TRBV7-9 and J is TRBJ2-1; D not resolved. Germline CDR1 reads SEHNR; CDR2 reads FQNEAQ (reference sequence). The germline V and J ends were trimmed by 5 bases and 6 bases, with 14 bases remaining between them. The CDR3 contains 14 residues. CDR3 coding DNA: TGTGCCAGCAGCCCTCCCCCGCCCGGCAATGAGCAGTTCTTC. Residues: CASSPPPPGNEQFF.

Judged by abundance, this clonotype is medium-sized. J is TRBJ1-4 and V is TRBV6-5, with TRBD1 matching over 11 bases. Germline V gives CDR1 MNHEY, CDR2 SVGAGI. CDR3 length: 14 amino acids. With 6 bases clipped from V and 6 bases from J, the junction kept 3 bases outside the gene matches. DNA of the CDR3: TGTGCCAGCAGGCGGACAGGGGGCGATGAAAAACTGTTTTTT. Protein: CASRRTGGDEKLFF.

Regarding this clonotype: At one of its ends the junction is not consistent with the germline gene, which may arise from a read error. The V call is TRBV5-1, the J call TRBJ2-2, with 12 bases matching TRBD2. The CDR3 has 16 amino acids. Germline V CDR1 and CDR2: SGHRS, YFSETQ. The CDR3 here is CASSLGLAGATGELLF. CDR3 nucleotides: TGCGCCAGCAGCTTGGGACTAGCGGGAGCCACCGGGGAGCTGCTTTTT. The whole variable domain, remainder taken from reference TRBV5-1 and TRBJ2-2, is KAGVTQTPRYLIKTRGQQVTLSCSPISGHRSVSWYQQTPGQGLQFLFEYFSETQRNKGNFPGRFSGRQFSNSRSEMNVSTLELGDSALYLCASSLGLAGATGELLFGEGSRLTVL.

The V gene is TRBV20-1, the J gene TRBJ1-2, with 8 bases fitting TRBD1. This CDR3 comprises 14 residues. The V gene end was trimmed by 1 base and the J gene end by 7 bases; junction bases not matched to a gene: 8. Germline CDR1 DFQATT, CDR2 SNEGSKA (reference sequence). CDR3 nucleotides: TGCAGTGCTAGAGCAGGGGGCGGTTGGGGTGGCTACACCTTC. Amino acids: CSARAGGGWGGYTF.

The chain couples TRBV7-9 to TRBJ2-7; 9 nucleotides match TRBD2. Germline V CDR1 and CDR2: SEHNR, FQNEAQ (reference sequence). This CDR3 has 14 amino acids. With V trimmed by 5 bases and J by 2 bases, 4 bases remained unmatched. CDR3 DNA: TGTGCCAGCAGCCTCTCTAGCGGGACCTACGAGCAGTACTTC. Protein: CASSLSSGTYEQYF.

A note on this clonotype: A read error is possible here, since a much larger clone lies one base away. This likely comes from a read error, as the CDR3 has no conserved phenylalanine or tryptophan at its end. This chain uses TRBV29-1 with TRBJ1-1; the D gene is possibly TRBD1 (6 bases). This CDR3 has 10 amino acids. Germline V gene lookup returns CDR1 SQVTM and CDR2 ANQGSEA. Deletions cut 6 bases from V and 8 bases from J, with 10 bases between. DNA of the CDR3: TGCAGCGTGACCACAGGGGAAGCTTTCTAT. Amino acids: CSVTTGEAFY.

This clonotype came up a few times. V usage is TRBV10-3 and J usage is TRBJ1-5; D is undetermined. CDR1 and CDR2 from the germline V gene are ENHRY and SYGVKD. Trimming took 0 bases from V and 1 from J, leaving 13 bases between them. The CDR3 totals 17 residues. DNA for the CDR3: TGTGCCATCAGTGAGTCGGCGACGCGGGAGAGCAATCAGCCCCAGCATTTT. Residues: CAISESATRESNQPQHF.

The rearrangement uses TRBV19 and TRBJ1-1; D is unresolved. The V gene lost 2 bases and the J gene lost 1 base, with 8 bases spanning the gap. Germline V gives CDR1 LNHDA, CDR2 SQIVND (reference sequence). The CDR3 totals 14 residues. The CDR3 is CASSISRRNTEAFF. The CDR3, as DNA: TGTGCCAGTAGTATAAGTCGGCGGAACACTGAAGCTTTCTTT.

This clonotype has a handful of counts. The CDR3 DNA sequence: TGTGCCACCAGTGATTTGCTCACCAAGAATGAGCAGTTCTTC. It codes for CATSDLLTKNEQFF. This chain links TRBV24-1 with TRBJ2-1; unclear D gene. The germline V gene encodes CDR1 KGHDR and CDR2 SFDVKD. Trimming pared 0 bases from V and 7 bases from J, leaving 9 bases between. This CDR3 has 14 residues.

This clonotype was counted between two and nine times. The chain links TRBV2 to TRBJ2-5; D is uncertain. Trimming pared 6 bases from V and 3 bases from J, leaving 8 bases between. Germline CDR1 SNHLY, CDR2 FYNNEI. The CDR3 spans 12 residues. CDR3 nucleotides: TGTGCCAGCAGGGACCTCAAAGAGACCCAGTACTTC. Translating it yields CASRDLKETQYF. Supplemented by reference TRBV2 and TRBJ2-5, the full variable domain reads EPEVTQTPSHQVTQMGQEVILRCVPISNHLYFYWYRQILGQKVEFLVSFYNNEISEKSEIFDDQFSVERPDGSNFTLKIRSTKLEDSAMYFCASRDLKETQYFGPGTRLLVL.

Points on this clonotype: Relative to the germline gene, one junction end is altered; a read error may explain this. The chain uses TRBV20-1 and TRBJ2-4, with D perhaps TRBD2 (5 bases). This CDR3 has 13 amino acids. Germline loops: CDR1 DFQATT, CDR2 SNEGSKA (reference sequence). The CDR3, as DNA: TGCAGTGCCCCAGAGGGAGCCAGAAACATTCAGTACTTC. Translated: CSAPEGARNIQYF.

About this clonotype: Here the CDR3 omits its conserved ending phenylalanine or tryptophan, so a read error is the likely source. The chain recombines TRBV20-1 with TRBJ2-1, with 10 bases matching TRBD2. V dropped 7 bases and J dropped 10; count of bases not matched to a gene: 7. The CDR3 sequence is 12 residues long. From germline, CDR1 is DFQATT and CDR2 SNEGSKA (reference sequence). The CDR3 sequence is CSVYGLAAEQFL. Written as DNA, the CDR3 is TGCAGTGTTTACGGACTAGCGGCAGAGCAGTTCCTC.

This clonotype has only a few counts. The junction departs from the called germline gene at one end, perhaps through a read error. This rearrangement joins TRBV20-1 to TRBJ2-4; tentative D call: TRBD1 (6 bases). CDR1 is DFQATT and CDR2 is SNEGSKA in the germline V gene (reference sequence). The length of the CDR3 is 13 residues. CDR3: CSAHPTLRGGRQF. In nucleotides, the CDR3 is TGCAGTGCTCATCCTACCCTACGAGGGGGACGTCAATTC.